Included here is one TCR beta chain sequence, with context. An end of the junction differs from the germline gene, which may be a read error. Germline assignment: CDR1 MNHEY and CDR2 SVGAGI. The CDR3 runs to 14 residues. This specimen comes from a study of somatic mutations in cytotoxic T cells in rheumatoid arthritis. Study-level information: Patient blood, less than 35 ml in EDTA, was obtained immediately after diagnosis and prior to the start of any treatment.

Positive magnetic bead selection separated CD4+ and CD8+ cells, and flow cytometry confirmed purity. Only in-frame clones appear in the TCRdb table, and some are missing; sequencing was by immunoSEQ multiplex PCR. Of about 4,700 clones listed, over 70% were seen once; the top ten hold around 40%. This sequence was found in a man between 65 and 85 years old with rheumatoid arthritis. The V and J genes are TRBV6-5 and TRBJ2-7, with D perhaps TRBD2 (5 bases). The source material was CD8+ T cells sorted from blood. DNA of the CDR3: TGTACCAGCAGTACGGCGGGCATCTCCTACGAGCAGTACTTC. This gives the protein CTSSTAGISYEQYF.